Following are 29 T cell receptor beta chains from one sample sequenced in a study of T-cell reconstitution after alpha-beta-depleted transplantation in children. Researchers prepared the TCRbeta library using unique molecular identifiers, the study reports. TCRdb independently ran MiXCR on the PCR reads; one entry per CDR3 protein. The sample has a few hundred thousand distinct CDR3 sequences, around 7.1% seen once; the top ten hold approximately 9%. Notes on the study in general: Once a year had passed after transplant, T-cell counts and diversity came mostly from newly produced T cells.

These TCRs are of unknown antigen specificity. The specimen comprised peripheral blood, sampled 360 days after TCRalphabeta/CD19-depleted stem cell transplant. These receptors were taken from a female patient aged 2-10 years who had a stem cell transplant for Fanconi anemia, so the T cells may come from the graft donor.

The chain couples TRBV28 to TRBJ2-5, with D possibly called TRBD1 or TRBD2 (5 bases each). The CDR3 covers 16 residues. Germline CDR1 MDHEN, CDR2 SYDVKM. V was shortened by 2 bases and J by 2 bases, with 15 bases between the two germline ends. The CDR3 DNA reads as TGTGCCAGCAGTTTAGGTCCTAGCTGGGGGCAAGAGACCCAGTACTTC. Translation gives CASSLGPSWGQETQYF. The whole variable domain, filled in from reference TRBV28 and TRBJ2-5, reads DVKVTQSSRYLVKRTGEKVFLECVQDMDHENMFWYRQDPGLGLRLIYFSYDVKMKEKGDIPEGYSVSREKKERFSLILESASTNQTSMYLCASSLGPSWGQETQYFGPGTRLLVL.

V usage is TRBV7-9 and J usage is TRBJ2-7; D gene ambiguous. Trimming took 5 bases from V and 0 from J, leaving 8 bases between them. From germline, CDR1 is SEHNR and CDR2 FQNEAQ (reference sequence). This CDR3 region has 13 residues. The CDR3 coding sequence is TGTGCCAGCAGCCCATCTAGCTCCTACGAGCAGTACTTC. Its protein is CASSPSSSYEQYF.

This clonotype was counted many times. The chain has TRBV5-1 and TRBJ2-2, with D perhaps assigned TRBD1 or TRBD2 (6 bases each). Germline V gene lookup returns CDR1 SGHRS and CDR2 YFSETQ. Trimming pared 2 bases from V and 10 bases from J, leaving 15 bases between. CDR3 length: 14 amino acids. CDR3 nucleotide sequence: TGCGCCAGCAGCTTTATTACGGGGGCGCCGGAGCTGTTTTTT. Its protein is CASSFITGAPELFF.

This clonotype showed up many times. The CDR3 spells CATFSRQNTGELFF. CDR3 in DNA: TGTGCCACCTTCTCCAGGCAGAACACCGGGGAGCTGTTTTTT. The V and J genes are TRBV28 and TRBJ2-2, with D unclear. CDR1 and CDR2 from the germline V gene are MDHEN and SYDVKM. The V end lost 10 bases, the J end lost 1 base, and 13 bases lay between the germline ends. This CDR3 spans 14 amino acids.

The chain recombines TRBV11-2 with TRBJ2-5, with TRBD2 as a possible D gene (6 bases). This CDR3 contains 19 residues. In germline, CDR1 is SGHAT, CDR2 FQNNGV. V was pared by 0 bases and J by 3 bases, with 23 bases between. The CDR3 region is CASSLDSIYTGRYEETQYF. The CDR3 DNA reads TGTGCCAGCAGCTTAGATTCAATTTATACGGGGAGGTATGAAGAGACCCAGTACTTC. The full variable domain, its missing parts supplied by reference TRBV11-2 and TRBJ2-5, is EAGVAQSPRYKIIEKRQSVAFWCNPISGHATLYWYQQILGQGPKLLIQFQNNGVVDDSQLPKDRFSAERLKGVDSTLKIQPAKLEDSAVYLCASSLDSIYTGRYEETQYFGPGTRLLVL.

This clonotype was counted at least ten times. CDR3 region: CASSLGTAPGEPQHF. The CDR3 nucleotides read TGCGCCAGCAGCTTGGGGACAGCTCCGGGGGAGCCCCAGCATTTT. The V call is TRBV5-1, the J call TRBJ1-5; possibly TRBD1 for D (6 bases). The CDR3 spans 15 residues. Germline values: CDR1 SGHRS, CDR2 YFSETQ. Trimming removed 0 bases at V and 8 bases at J, with 15 bases between.

This clonotype has a count of ten or more. The chain joins TRBV9 to TRBJ2-2, with D unclear. Trimming took off 2 bases at V and 4 bases at J, with 9 bases between the two ends. The CDR3 totals 14 residues. CDR1 is SGDLS and CDR2 is YYNGEE in the germline V gene. CDR3 nucleotides: TGTGCCAGCAGCGTGACCGTCGGCACCGGGGAGCTGTTTTTT. The encoded protein is CASSVTVGTGELFF.

This clonotype was picked up many times. This chain connects TRBV29-1 to TRBJ1-2; D uncertain. Trimming removed 4 bases from V and 2 bases from J, with 11 bases in between. The CDR3 runs 13 residues. Germline CDR1 reads SQVTM; CDR2 reads ANQGSEA. CDR3 sequence reads: CSVAESGNYGYTF. The CDR3 coding sequence is TGCAGCGTTGCTGAAAGCGGGAACTATGGCTACACCTTC.

This clonotype was observed at least ten times. This rearrangement joins TRBV10-3 to TRBJ2-5, with D unclear. Germline V gene sequence: CDR1 ENHRY, CDR2 SYGVKD. This CDR3 has 13 residues. V lost 4 bases, J lost 4 bases, and 10 bases lay in between. The CDR3 loop reads CAISAGLTETQYF. As DNA, the CDR3 is TGTGCCATCAGTGCGGGCCTGACAGAGACCCAGTACTTC.

This clonotype was seen a few times. The J gene is TRBJ2-4, the V gene TRBV11-2; 12 positions match TRBD2. The CDR3 contains 20 residues. The V and J ends lost 6 bases and 3 bases, in that order; junction bases with no gene match: 18. Germline lookup yields CDR1 SGHAT and CDR2 FQNNGV. CDR3 loop: CASRGSLGLAGGPGKNIQYF. CDR3 DNA: TGTGCCAGCAGGGGAAGCCTGGGGCTAGCGGGGGGGCCAGGCAAAAACATTCAGTACTTC.

This clonotype was detected many times. The J gene is TRBJ2-1, the V gene TRBV5-7; the D call may be TRBD1 or TRBD2 (5 bases each). TRBV5-7 is given ORF status, its function remaining uncertain. This CDR3 is 14 amino acids long. The V gene lost 2 bases and the J gene lost 7 bases, with 13 bases spanning the gap. The CDR3 spells CASSLAGRHNEQFF. The CDR3 coding sequence is TGTGCCAGCAGCTTAGCAGGGAGACATAATGAGCAGTTCTTC.

This sequence joins TRBV2 and TRBJ2-4; tentatively, D is TRBD1 (5 bases). Trimming pared 4 bases from V and 0 bases from J, leaving 13 bases between. The CDR3 runs to 16 residues. Per the germline V gene, CDR1 is SNHLY and CDR2 is FYNNEI. Here the CDR3 reads CASSGQGVGAKNIQYF. DNA for the CDR3: TGTGCCAGCAGTGGGCAGGGCGTAGGAGCCAAAAACATTCAGTACTTC.

This clonotype was detected many times. The V and J genes are TRBV30 and TRBJ2-3; D not certain. With 7 bases removed from V and 3 bases from J, the gap between germline ends came to 8 bases. The V gene's germline CDR1 is GTSNPN and CDR2 SVGIG (reference sequence). This CDR3 region has 11 residues. The CDR3 DNA reads TGTGCCTCGGATTCAACAGATACGCAGTATTTT. Translating it yields CASDSTDTQYF.

This sequence joins TRBV7-9 and TRBJ2-7; D not resolved. CDR3 length equals 16 residues. V lost 5 bases and J 2 bases, leaving 19 bases between the germline ends. From germline, CDR1 is SEHNR and CDR2 FQNEAQ (reference sequence). CDR3 DNA: TGTGCCAGCAGCACACCTGCGACGGGTCCCACCTACGAGCAGTACTTC. Translating gives CASSTPATGPTYEQYF.

This clonotype was counted many times. J is TRBJ1-6 and V is TRBV12-3 or TRBV12-4; no reliable D call. Trimming left V 0 bases short and J 7 bases short, with 16 bases between. This CDR3 is 17 amino acids long. This chain's CDR3 is CASSLALPAVPNSPLHF. The CDR3, as DNA: TGTGCCAGCAGTTTAGCGCTTCCAGCTGTCCCGAATTCACCCCTCCACTTT.

This clonotype was counted many times. The chain couples TRBV29-1 to TRBJ1-3; the D gene is possibly TRBD1 (5 bases). This CDR3 spans 13 amino acids. The V gene lost 6 bases and the J gene lost 7 bases, with 16 bases spanning the gap. Germline loops: CDR1 SQVTM, CDR2 ANQGSEA. CDR3 sequence: CSVNVDISNTIYF. In nucleotides, the CDR3 is TGCAGCGTGAACGTGGACATCTCTAACACCATATATTTT.

This clonotype has a count of ten or more. The CDR3 loop is CSAETRAGANVLTF. DNA for the CDR3: TGCAGTGCGGAGACTAGAGCTGGGGCCAACGTCCTGACTTTC. The V call is TRBV20-1, the J call TRBJ2-6, with TRBD2 as a possible D gene (6 bases). The germline CDR1 and CDR2 sequences are DFQATT and SNEGSKA (reference sequence). The CDR3 has 14 residues. Trimming took off 6 bases at V and 2 bases at J, with 11 bases between the two ends.

This clonotype was observed a few times. The chain recombines TRBV5-1 with TRBJ2-3; tentative D call: TRBD2 (5 bases). Germline assignment: CDR1 SGHRS and CDR2 YFSETQ. This CDR3 contains 15 residues. V lost 4 bases to trimming and J lost 4 bases, with 16 bases between them. The CDR3 spells CASSPGRAAADTQYF. The DNA of the CDR3 is TGCGCCAGCAGCCCCGGGCGGGCAGCGGCAGATACGCAGTATTTT.

This clonotype was recorded many times. The V gene is TRBV20-1, the J gene TRBJ2-7, with D possibly being TRBD2 (7 bases). Per germline, CDR1 DFQATT and CDR2 SNEGSKA (reference sequence). The CDR3 has 14 amino acids. The V end was cut by 7 bases, the J end by 3 bases, with 19 bases between. Here the CDR3 DNA reads TGCAGTGGGACGAAAGGGGGGGGGCGCTACGAGCAGTACTTC. Its translation: CSGTKGGGRYEQYF.

The sample holds a few counts of this clonotype. J is TRBJ1-6 and V is TRBV15, with a tentative D call TRBD1 (6 bases). Looked up from germline, CDR1 is LNHNV and CDR2 is YYDKDF (reference sequence). Trimming pared 0 bases from V and 5 bases from J, leaving 14 bases between. The CDR3 consists of 17 residues. CDR3 nucleotides: TGTGCCACCAGCAGAGATTCAGGGGACGTAGATAATTCACCCCTCCACTTT. Translation: CATSRDSGDVDNSPLHF.

This clonotype was seen at least ten times. DNA of the CDR3: TGCGCCAGCAGCCAATTTACAGGGGGCACTGAAGCTTTCTTT. This gives the protein CASSQFTGGTEAFF. The V and J genes are TRBV5-1 and TRBJ1-1; 8 nucleotides agree with TRBD1. In germline, CDR1 is SGHRS, CDR2 YFSETQ. CDR3 length: 14 amino acids. J gave up 4 bases and V 4 bases, and 6 bases lay outside the gene matches.

This clonotype has only a few counts. The V call is TRBV11-2, the J call TRBJ1-1; D unclear. The V gene's germline CDR1 is SGHAT and CDR2 FQNNGV. The CDR3 runs 15 residues. The V and J ends lost 0 bases and 8 bases respectively, with 16 bases between them. CDR3 residues: CASSLERDLAAEAFF. The CDR3 DNA is TGTGCCAGCAGCTTAGAGAGAGACTTGGCAGCAGAAGCTTTCTTT.

The chain couples TRBV25-1 to TRBJ1-2; D unresolved. The CDR3 has 15 residues. CDR1 is MGHDK, CDR2 SYGVNS, per germline. Trimming removed 3 bases at V and 7 bases at J, with 18 bases between. CDR3: CASSDVGWSRSGYTF. The CDR3 DNA reads TGTGCCAGCAGTGATGTGGGGTGGTCACGGAGTGGCTACACCTTC.

This clonotype was seen many times. CDR3 nucleotide sequence: TGCGCCAGCAGCCAGGGACTAGCGTCCGCAGATACGCAGTATTTT. Protein sequence: CASSQGLASADTQYF. The chain joins TRBV4-3 to TRBJ2-3; 10 bases match TRBD2. Germline loops: CDR1 LGHNA, CDR2 YSLEER. The CDR3 covers 15 residues. The V gene end was trimmed by 3 bases and the J gene end by 4 bases; junction bases not matched to a gene: 4.

In its sample, this clonotype was seen many times. The chain recombines TRBV2 with TRBJ1-1, with D perhaps matching TRBD1 (6 bases). V was trimmed by 7 bases and J by 0 bases, leaving 15 bases between them. CDR3 length equals 15 residues. CDR1 SNHLY and CDR2 FYNNEI come from the germline V gene. For the CDR3, the DNA is TGTGCCAGCATGAGACAGGTAGTCATGAACACTGAAGCTTTCTTT. Residues: CASMRQVVMNTEAFF.

This clonotype was counted a few times. The gene calls are TRBV5-1 and TRBJ1-2, with 7 bases identical to TRBD1. V shed 0 bases, J shed 3 bases, and the junction held 8 bases outside the gene matches. The CDR3 runs to 16 residues. Germline CDR1 reads SGHRS; CDR2 reads YFSETQ. The CDR3 loop reads CASSLERQGVYYGYTF. As DNA, the CDR3 is TGCGCCAGCAGCTTGGAAAGACAGGGAGTTTACTATGGCTACACCTTC.

This clonotype showed up just a few times. The rearrangement links TRBV3-1 to TRBJ1-5; D not certain. The length of the CDR3 is 13 residues. The germline gives CDR1 LGHDT, CDR2 YNNKEL (reference sequence). V was pared by 2 bases and J by 5 bases, with 7 bases between. In nucleotides, the CDR3 is TGTGCCAGCAGCCAATTCCTTGATCAGCCCCAGCATTTT. It yields the protein CASSQFLDQPQHF.

This clonotype was counted a few times. The J gene is TRBJ1-4, the V gene TRBV10-2; 10 bases line up with TRBD1. The V segment lost 6 bases and the J segment 3 bases; nucleotides outside the gene matches: 7. The CDR3 is made up of 16 amino acids. The V gene's germline CDR1 is WSHSY and CDR2 SAAADI. Written as DNA, the CDR3 is TGCGCCAGCAGCAGGACAGGGGGTGCGGCTAATGAAAAACTGTTTTTT. Translation gives CASSRTGGAANEKLFF.

This clonotype was picked up many times. The rearrangement joins TRBV20-1 to TRBJ2-5, with D tentatively TRBD1 (6 bases). V was trimmed by 0 bases and J by 7 bases, leaving 15 bases between them. The CDR3 has 14 amino acids. Germline lookup yields CDR1 DFQATT and CDR2 SNEGSKA (reference sequence). CDR3 amino acids: CSARERTAAATQYF. In nucleotides, the CDR3 is TGCAGTGCTAGAGAAAGGACAGCGGCCGCGACCCAGTACTTC.